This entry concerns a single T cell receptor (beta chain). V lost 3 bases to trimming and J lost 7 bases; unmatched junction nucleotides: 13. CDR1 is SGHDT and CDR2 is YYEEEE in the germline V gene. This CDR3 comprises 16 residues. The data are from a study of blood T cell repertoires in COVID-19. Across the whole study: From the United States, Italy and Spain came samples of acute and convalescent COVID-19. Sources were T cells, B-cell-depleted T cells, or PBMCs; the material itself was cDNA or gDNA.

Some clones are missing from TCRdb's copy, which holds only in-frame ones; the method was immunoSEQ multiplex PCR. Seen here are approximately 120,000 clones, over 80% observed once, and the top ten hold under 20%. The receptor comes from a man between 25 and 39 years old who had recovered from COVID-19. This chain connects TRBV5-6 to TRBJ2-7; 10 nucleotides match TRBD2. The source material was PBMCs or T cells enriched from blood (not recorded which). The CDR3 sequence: CASSSGWSGRAREQYF. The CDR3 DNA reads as TGTGCCAGCAGCTCCGGCTGGAGCGGGAGGGCCAGGGAGCAGTACTTC. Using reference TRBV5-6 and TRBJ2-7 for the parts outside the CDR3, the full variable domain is DAGVTQSPTHLIKTRGQQVTLRCSPKSGHDTVSWYQQALGQGPQFIFQYYEEEERQRGNFPDRFSGHQFPNYSSELNVNALLLGDSALYLCASSSGWSGRAREQYFGPGTRLTVT.